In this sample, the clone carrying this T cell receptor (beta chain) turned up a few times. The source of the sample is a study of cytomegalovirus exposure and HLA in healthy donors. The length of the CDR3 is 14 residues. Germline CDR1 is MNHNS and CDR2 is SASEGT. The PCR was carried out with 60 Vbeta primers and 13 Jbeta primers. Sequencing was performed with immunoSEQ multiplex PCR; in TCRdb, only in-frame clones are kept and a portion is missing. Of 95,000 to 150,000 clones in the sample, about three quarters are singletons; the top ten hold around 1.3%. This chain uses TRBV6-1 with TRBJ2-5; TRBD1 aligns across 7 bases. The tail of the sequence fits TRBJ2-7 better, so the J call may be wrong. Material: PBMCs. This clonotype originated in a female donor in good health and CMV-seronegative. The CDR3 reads CASSGTGRSHEQYF. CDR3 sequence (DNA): TGTGCCAGCAGTGGGACAGGTCGTTCCCACGAGCAGTACTTC.